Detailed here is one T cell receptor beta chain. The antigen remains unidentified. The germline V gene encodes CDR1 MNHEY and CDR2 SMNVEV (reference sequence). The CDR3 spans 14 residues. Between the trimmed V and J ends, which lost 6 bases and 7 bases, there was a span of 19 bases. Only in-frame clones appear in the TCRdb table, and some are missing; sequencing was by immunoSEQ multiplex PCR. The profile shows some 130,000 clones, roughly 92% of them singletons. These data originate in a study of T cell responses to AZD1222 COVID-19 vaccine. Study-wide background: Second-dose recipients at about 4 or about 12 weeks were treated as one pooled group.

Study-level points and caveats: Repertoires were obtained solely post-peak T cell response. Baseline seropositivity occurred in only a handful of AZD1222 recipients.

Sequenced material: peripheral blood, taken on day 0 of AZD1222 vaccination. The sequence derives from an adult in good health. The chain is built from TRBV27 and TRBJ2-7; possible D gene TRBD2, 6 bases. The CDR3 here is CASSPGTAGSEQYF. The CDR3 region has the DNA TGTGCCAGCAGCCCCGGGACTGCCGGGAGTGAGCAGTACTTC.